Listed below are T cell receptor beta chains from one sample, sequenced in a study of blood T cell repertoires in COVID-19. Sequencing used immunoSEQ multiplex PCR; TCRdb keeps in-frame clones, though not all of them. The sample has a few hundred thousand clones; 80% to 90% are singletons. Input material: peripheral blood. The receptors were gathered from a woman over 75 with acute or convalescent COVID-19. Each CDR3 is given with its conserved first and last residue. Each record gives: V gene, J gene, clone size, D gene, CDR3 protein, CDR3 DNA. The D gene is left open where the match is weak. The size of a clone is reported for some rows only, either as once, few or many, or as a class for expanded clones.

V: TRBV5-1; J: TRBJ2-3; size: .; D: TRBD2; CDR3: CASSLEASGTDTQYF; DNA: TGCGCCAGCAGCTTGGAGGCTAGCGGTACAGATACGCAGTATTTT
V: TRBV28; J: TRBJ2-1; size: .; D: TRBD2; CDR3: CASRSGLAGYYNEQFF; DNA: TGTGCCAGCAGATCGGGACTAGCGGGATACTACAATGAGCAGTTCTTC
V: TRBV3-1/TRBV3-2; J: TRBJ1-3; size: .; D: TRBD1; CDR3: CASSRTVDRDDLNF; DNA: TGTGCCAGCAGCCGTACAGTTGACAGGGACGATCTTAATTTT
V: TRBV4-3; J: TRBJ1-1; size: .; D: .; CDR3: CASSQTEGRSEAFF; DNA: TGCGCCAGCAGCCAAACCGAGGGGAGGTCCGAAGCTTTCTTT
V: TRBV6-5; J: TRBJ1-2; size: .; D: .; CDR3: CASRFGGPSNYGYTF; DNA: TGTGCCAGCAGGTTCGGGGGACCCTCTAACTATGGCTACACCTTC
V: TRBV27; J: TRBJ2-2; size: .; D: .; CDR3: CASSLAGTYTGELFF; DNA: TGTGCCAGCAGTTTGGCCGGGACTTACACCGGGGAGCTGTTTTTT
V: TRBV6-6; J: TRBJ2-1; size: .; D: TRBD2; CDR3: CASSSSSGSGFF; DNA: TGTGCCAGCAGTTCCTCGAGCGGGAGTGGGTTCTTC
V: TRBV11-3; J: TRBJ2-5; size: .; D: TRBD2; CDR3: CASSLDPAGVQETQYF; DNA: TGTGCCAGCAGCTTAGATCCAGCGGGGGTTCAAGAGACCCAGTACTTC
V: TRBV7-6; J: TRBJ2-5; size: .; D: TRBD1; CDR3: CASSSAWDRWETQYF; DNA: TGTGCCAGCAGCTCCGCCTGGGACAGGTGGGAGACCCAGTACTTC
V: TRBV2; J: TRBJ1-4; size: .; D: .; CDR3: CASSEYINNEKLFF; DNA: TGTGCCAGCAGTGAATATATAAATAATGAAAAACTGTTTTTT
V: TRBV6-1; J: TRBJ2-3; size: .; D: TRBD2; CDR3: CASSDTLTSGSGDTQYF; DNA: TGTGCCAGCAGTGACACACTGACTAGCGGGAGTGGAGATACGCAGTATTTT
V: TRBV7-9; J: TRBJ1-4; size: few; D: TRBD1; CDR3: CASSRTGNEKLFF; DNA: TGTGCCAGCAGCCGGACAGGAAATGAAAAACTGTTTTTT
V: TRBV27; J: TRBJ2-5; size: once; D: TRBD2; CDR3: CASNGLGAGASQETQYF; DNA: TGTGCCAGCAACGGCCTTGGAGCGGGGGCCTCCCAAGAGACCCAGTACTTC
V: TRBV29-1; J: TRBJ2-2; size: .; D: TRBD1; CDR3: CSVEDRGRGLGGELFF; DNA: TGCAGCGTTGAAGATCGTGGCAGGGGGCTCGGCGGGGAGCTGTTTTTT
V: TRBV5-1; J: TRBJ1-3; size: .; D: TRBD1; CDR3: CASSPGPGTGEDTIYF; DNA: TGCGCCAGCAGCCCAGGACCCGGGACAGGGGAGGACACCATATATTTT
V: TRBV2; J: TRBJ1-2; size: .; D: TRBD1; CDR3: CASSESRTGGSYGYTF; DNA: TGTGCCAGCAGTGAATCGCGGACAGGGGGCAGCTATGGCTACACCTTC
V: TRBV6-6; J: TRBJ1-5; size: .; D: .; CDR3: CASSYGTTSNQPQHF; DNA: TGTGCCAGCAGTTACGGGACAACTAGCAATCAGCCCCAGCATTTT
V: TRBV7-7; J: TRBJ2-3; size: .; D: .; CDR3: CASSTGTSTDTQYF; DNA: TGTGCTAGCAGTACTGGGACTAGCACAGATACGCAGTATTTT
V: TRBV29-1; J: TRBJ1-1; size: .; D: TRBD1; CDR3: CSANRGSGAFF; DNA: TGCAGCGCTAACAGGGGAAGCGGGGCTTTCTTT
V: TRBV15; J: TRBJ1-2; size: .; D: .; CDR3: CATSLNVGGGGYTF; DNA: TGTGCCACCAGCCTGAATGTGGGGGGAGGAGGCTACACCTTC
V: TRBV6-5; J: TRBJ1-1; size: .; D: TRBD1; CDR3: CASSPRDRDTEAFF; DNA: TGTGCCAGCAGTCCCCGGGACAGGGACACTGAAGCTTTCTTT
V: TRBV7-8; J: TRBJ1-1; size: few; D: TRBD1; CDR3: CASSLSQGATEAFF; DNA: TGTGCCAGCAGTCTTTCTCAGGGGGCCACTGAAGCTTTCTTT
V: TRBV7-9; J: TRBJ2-1; size: .; D: .; CDR3: CASSLTTGTGSSYNEQFF; DNA: TGTGCCAGCAGCTTAACAACAGGGACGGGAAGCTCCTACAATGAGCAGTTCTTC
V: TRBV4-1; J: TRBJ2-3; size: .; D: TRBD2; CDR3: CASSQGLLAGATDTQYF; DNA: TGCGCCAGCAGCCAAGGGTTACTAGCGGGGGCCACAGATACGCAGTATTTT
V: TRBV2; J: TRBJ2-1; size: .; D: TRBD2; CDR3: CASRKEATSVMINEQFF; DNA: TGTGCCAGCCGAAAAGAGGCGACTAGCGTCATGATCAATGAGCAGTTCTTC
V: TRBV7-9; J: TRBJ2-2; size: once; D: TRBD2; CDR3: CASSSLAGSNTGELFF; DNA: TGTGCCAGCAGCTCCCTAGCGGGGTCGAACACCGGGGAGCTGTTTTTT
V: TRBV19; J: TRBJ1-5; size: .; D: TRBD1; CDR3: CASSILTGGPYQPQHF; DNA: TGTGCCAGTAGTATCCTTACAGGGGGGCCTTATCAGCCCCAGCATTTT
V: TRBV11-2; J: TRBJ2-1; size: .; D: TRBD2; CDR3: CASSLGLAGNNEQFF; DNA: TGTGCCAGCAGCCTCGGACTAGCGGGAAACAATGAGCAGTTCTTC
V: TRBV11-3; J: TRBJ1-5; size: .; D: .; CDR3: CASSLDLPHLPSRLDQPQHF; DNA: TGTGCCAGCAGCTTAGATTTACCCCACCTTCCCAGCAGGCTTGATCAGCCCCAGCATTTT